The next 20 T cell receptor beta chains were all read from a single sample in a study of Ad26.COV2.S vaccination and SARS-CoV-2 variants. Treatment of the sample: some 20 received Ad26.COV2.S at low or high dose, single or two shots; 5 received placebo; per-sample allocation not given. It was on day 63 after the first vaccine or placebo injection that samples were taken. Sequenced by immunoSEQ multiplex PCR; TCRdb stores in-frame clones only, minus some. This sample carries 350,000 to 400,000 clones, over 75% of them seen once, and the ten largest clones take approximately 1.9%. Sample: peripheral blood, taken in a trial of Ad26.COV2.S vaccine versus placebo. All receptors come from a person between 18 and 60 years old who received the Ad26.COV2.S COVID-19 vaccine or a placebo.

Here the CDR3 DNA reads TGTGCCATCAGTGAGTCGCGGCACGAGCAGTACTTC. Translating it yields CAISESRHEQYF. This chain joins TRBV10-3 and TRBJ2-7; the D is unclear. Germline assignment: CDR1 ENHRY and CDR2 SYGVKD. CDR3 length: 12 residues. Trimming pared 0 bases from V and 5 bases from J, leaving 5 bases between.

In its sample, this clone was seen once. This chain's CDR3 is CASSTLTRGDTGELFF. As DNA, the CDR3 is TGTGCCAGCAGTACCCTGACGAGGGGTGACACCGGGGAGCTGTTTTTT. V and J are TRBV28 and TRBJ2-2; the D call may be TRBD1 or TRBD2 (5 bases each). The CDR3 loop spans 16 amino acids. V lost 5 bases, J lost 3 bases, and 16 bases lay in between. The germline V gene encodes CDR1 MDHEN and CDR2 SYDVKM. Full variable domain (outside the CDR3, taken from reference TRBV28 and TRBJ2-2): DVKVTQSSRYLVKRTGEKVFLECVQDMDHENMFWYRQDPGLGLRLIYFSYDVKMKEKGDIPEGYSVSREKKERFSLILESASTNQTSMYLCASSTLTRGDTGELFFGEGSRLTVL.

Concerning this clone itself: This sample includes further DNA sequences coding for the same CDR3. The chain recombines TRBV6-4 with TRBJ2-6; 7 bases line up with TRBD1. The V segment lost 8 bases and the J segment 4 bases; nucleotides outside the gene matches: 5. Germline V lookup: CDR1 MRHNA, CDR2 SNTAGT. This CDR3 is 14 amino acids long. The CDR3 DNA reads TGTGCCAGCTCAGACAGGGCAGGGGCCAACGTCCTGACTTTC. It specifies CASSDRAGANVLTF.

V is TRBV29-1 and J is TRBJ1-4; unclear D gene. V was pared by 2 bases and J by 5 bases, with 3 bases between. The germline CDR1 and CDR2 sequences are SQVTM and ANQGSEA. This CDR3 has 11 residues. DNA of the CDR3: TGCAGCGTTGAAAAGAATGAAAAACTGTTTTTT. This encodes CSVEKNEKLFF. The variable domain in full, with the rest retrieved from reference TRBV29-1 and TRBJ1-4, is SAVISQKPSRDICQRGTSLTIQCQVDSQVTMMFWYRQQPGQSLTLIATANQGSEATYESGFVIDKFPISRPNLTFSTLTVSNMSPEDSSIYLCSVEKNEKLFFGSGTQLSVL.

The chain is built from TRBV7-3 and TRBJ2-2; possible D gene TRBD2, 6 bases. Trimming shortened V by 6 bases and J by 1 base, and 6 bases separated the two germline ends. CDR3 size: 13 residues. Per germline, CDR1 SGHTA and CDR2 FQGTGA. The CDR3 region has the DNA TGTGCCAGCAGGGAGGGGAACACCGGGGAGCTGTTTTTT. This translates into CASREGNTGELFF.

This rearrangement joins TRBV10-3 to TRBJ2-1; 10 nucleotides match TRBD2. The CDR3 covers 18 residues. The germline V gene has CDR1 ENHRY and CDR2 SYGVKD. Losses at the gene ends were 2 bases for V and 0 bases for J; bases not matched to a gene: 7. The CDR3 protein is CAISEESSGRLSYNEQFF. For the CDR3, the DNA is TGTGCCATCAGTGAGGAGTCTAGCGGGAGACTCTCCTACAATGAGCAGTTCTTC.

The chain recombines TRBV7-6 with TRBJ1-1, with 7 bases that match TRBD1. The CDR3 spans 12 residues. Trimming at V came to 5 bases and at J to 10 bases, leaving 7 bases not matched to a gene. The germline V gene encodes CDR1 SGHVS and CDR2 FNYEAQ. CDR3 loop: CASSRTGDPAFF. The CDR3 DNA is TGTGCCAGCAGCCGAACAGGGGATCCAGCTTTCTTT.

The CDR3 protein is CASSLTSAEQFF. The DNA of the CDR3 is TGTGCCAGCAGCTTGACGTCGGCGGAGCAGTTCTTC. The rearrangement links TRBV7-3 to TRBJ2-1; no clear D gene. The CDR3 length is 12 residues. The V and J ends lost 3 bases and 10 bases respectively, with 10 bases between them. Germline loops: CDR1 SGHTA, CDR2 FQGTGA.

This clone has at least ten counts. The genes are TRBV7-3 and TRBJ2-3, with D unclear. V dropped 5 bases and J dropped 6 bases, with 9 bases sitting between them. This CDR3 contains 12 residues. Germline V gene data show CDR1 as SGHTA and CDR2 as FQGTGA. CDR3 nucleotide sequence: TGTGCCAGCAGCCCTAACGGGGATACGCAGTATTTT. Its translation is CASSPNGDTQYF.

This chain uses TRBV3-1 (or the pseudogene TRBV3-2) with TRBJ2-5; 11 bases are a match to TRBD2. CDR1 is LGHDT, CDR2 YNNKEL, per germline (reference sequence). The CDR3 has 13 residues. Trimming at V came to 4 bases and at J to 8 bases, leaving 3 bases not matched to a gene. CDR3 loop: CASSRGTSGTQYF. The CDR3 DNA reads TGTGCCAGCAGCCGCGGGACTAGCGGAACCCAGTACTTC.

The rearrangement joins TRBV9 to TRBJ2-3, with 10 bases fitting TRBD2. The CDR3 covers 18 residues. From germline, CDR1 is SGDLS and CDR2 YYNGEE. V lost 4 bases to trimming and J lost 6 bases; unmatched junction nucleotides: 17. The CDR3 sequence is CASSFEPGLATGADTQYF. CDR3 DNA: TGTGCCAGCAGCTTCGAACCGGGACTAGCGACCGGGGCGGATACGCAGTATTTT.

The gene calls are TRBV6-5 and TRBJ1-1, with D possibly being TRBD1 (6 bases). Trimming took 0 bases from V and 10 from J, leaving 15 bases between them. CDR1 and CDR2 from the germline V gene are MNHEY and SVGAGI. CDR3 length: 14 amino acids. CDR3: CASSYSNRGLVAFF. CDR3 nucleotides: TGTGCCAGCAGTTACTCGAACCGGGGGCTAGTAGCTTTCTTT.

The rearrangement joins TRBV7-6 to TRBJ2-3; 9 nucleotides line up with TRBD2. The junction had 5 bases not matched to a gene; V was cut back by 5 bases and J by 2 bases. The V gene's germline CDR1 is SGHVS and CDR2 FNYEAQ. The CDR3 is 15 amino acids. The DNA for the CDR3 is TGTGCCAGCAGCCTAAGGACTAGCGTCACAGATACGCAGTATTTT. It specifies CASSLRTSVTDTQYF.

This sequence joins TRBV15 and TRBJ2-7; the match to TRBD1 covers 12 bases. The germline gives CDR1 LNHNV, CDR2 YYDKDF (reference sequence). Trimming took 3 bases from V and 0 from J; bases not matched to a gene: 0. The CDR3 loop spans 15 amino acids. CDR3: CATSRGQGASYEQYF. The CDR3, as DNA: TGTGCCACCAGCAGGGGACAGGGGGCCTCCTACGAGCAGTACTTC.

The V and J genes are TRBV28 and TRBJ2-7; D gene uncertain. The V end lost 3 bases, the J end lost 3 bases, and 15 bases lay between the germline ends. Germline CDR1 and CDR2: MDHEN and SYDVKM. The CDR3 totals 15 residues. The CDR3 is CASSLGPPVLYEQYF. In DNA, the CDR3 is TGTGCCAGCAGTTTGGGCCCACCCGTCCTCTACGAGCAGTACTTC.

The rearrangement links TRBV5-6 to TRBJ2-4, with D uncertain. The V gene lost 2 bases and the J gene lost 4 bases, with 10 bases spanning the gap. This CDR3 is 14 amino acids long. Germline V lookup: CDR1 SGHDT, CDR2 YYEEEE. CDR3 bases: TGTGCCAGCAGCTTCTGGGGTTCTAAAAACATTCAGTACTTC. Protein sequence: CASSFWGSKNIQYF.

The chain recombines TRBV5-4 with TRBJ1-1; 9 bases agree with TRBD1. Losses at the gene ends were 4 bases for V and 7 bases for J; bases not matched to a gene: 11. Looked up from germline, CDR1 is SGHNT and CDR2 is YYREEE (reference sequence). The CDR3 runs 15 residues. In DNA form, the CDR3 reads TGTGCCAGCAGCCCTTACGTGACAGGGGGGGGTGAAGCTTTCTTT. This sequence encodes CASSPYVTGGGEAFF.

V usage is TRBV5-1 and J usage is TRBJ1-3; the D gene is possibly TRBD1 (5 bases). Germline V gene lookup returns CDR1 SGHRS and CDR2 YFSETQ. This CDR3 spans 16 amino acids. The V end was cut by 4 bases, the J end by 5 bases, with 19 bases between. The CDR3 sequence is CASSVSLDPGRNTIYF. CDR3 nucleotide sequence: TGCGCCAGCAGCGTTAGCTTGGATCCAGGGAGAAACACCATATATTTT.

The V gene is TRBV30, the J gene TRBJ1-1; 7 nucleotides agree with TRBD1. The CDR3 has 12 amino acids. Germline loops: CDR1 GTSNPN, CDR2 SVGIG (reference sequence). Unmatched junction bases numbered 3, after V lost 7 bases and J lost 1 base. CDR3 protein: CASDRPNTEAFF. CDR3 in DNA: TGTGCCTCGGACAGGCCGAACACTGAAGCTTTCTTT.

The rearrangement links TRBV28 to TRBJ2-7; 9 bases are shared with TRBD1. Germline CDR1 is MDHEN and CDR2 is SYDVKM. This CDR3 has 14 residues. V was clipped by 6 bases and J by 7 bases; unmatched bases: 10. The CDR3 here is CASRQHGQGREQYF. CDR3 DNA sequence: TGTGCCAGCAGACAACATGGACAGGGGAGGGAGCAGTACTTC.